A selection of T cell receptor beta chains follows, all from one sample in a study of blood T cell repertoires in COVID-19. TCRdb's copy holds only in-frame clones and misses some; the assay was immunoSEQ multiplex PCR. The sample yields around 370,000 clones, almost 90% seen once. The sequencing input was peripheral blood. The receptor set was obtained from a man younger than 35 with active or convalescent COVID-19. The CDR3 runs from the conserved cysteine through the conserved F or W. D genes are given only for firm matches. Rows give clone size only sometimes, using once, few, many, or a class for an expanded clone.

size,J,D,V,CDR3,DNA
NA,TRBJ2-1,NA,TRBV6-5,CASSYGTPYNEQFF,TGTGCCAGCAGTTACGGGACTCCCTACAATGAGCAGTTCTTC
NA,TRBJ1-2,TRBD1,TRBV24-1,CATSEGTGFVYTF,TGTGCCACCAGTGAAGGGACAGGGTTCGTCTACACCTTC
NA,TRBJ1-2,NA,TRBV4-2,CASSQERAGNYGYTF,TGTGCCAGCAGCCAAGAAAGGGCGGGGAACTATGGCTACACCTTC
NA,TRBJ2-3,NA,TRBV4-1,CASSQVSRPGQSTDTQYF,TGCGCCAGCAGCCAAGTAAGCCGTCCGGGACAAAGCACAGATACGCAGTATTTT
NA,TRBJ1-2,NA,TRBV18,CASSPKLSQAKVGYTF,TGTGCCAGCTCACCAAAGCTGAGCCAGGCGAAAGTCGGCTACACCTTC
NA,TRBJ1-1,NA,TRBV27,CASRSSGGAREAFF,TGTGCCAGCAGGTCAAGCGGGGGGGCCCGGGAAGCTTTCTTT
few,TRBJ1-1,NA,TRBV19,CASSNTNTEAFF,TGTGCCAGTAGTAACACGAACACTGAAGCTTTCTTT
NA,TRBJ2-7,NA,TRBV7-9,CASSLEFGATNSYEQYF,TGTGCCAGCAGCTTAGAGTTCGGAGCGACTAACTCCTACGAGCAGTACTTC
NA,TRBJ2-7,TRBD1,TRBV5-1,CASSSPGQGLYEQYF,TGCGCCAGCAGCTCACCGGGACAGGGGTTGTACGAGCAGTACTTC
NA,TRBJ1-2,NA,TRBV7-6,CASSLAPGDYGYTF,TGTGCCAGCAGCTTAGCGCCGGGGGACTATGGCTACACCTTC
NA,TRBJ1-1,NA,TRBV4-3,CASSQDSEGLNTEAFF,TGCGCCAGCAGCCAAGATTCGGAGGGGCTGAACACTGAAGCTTTCTTT